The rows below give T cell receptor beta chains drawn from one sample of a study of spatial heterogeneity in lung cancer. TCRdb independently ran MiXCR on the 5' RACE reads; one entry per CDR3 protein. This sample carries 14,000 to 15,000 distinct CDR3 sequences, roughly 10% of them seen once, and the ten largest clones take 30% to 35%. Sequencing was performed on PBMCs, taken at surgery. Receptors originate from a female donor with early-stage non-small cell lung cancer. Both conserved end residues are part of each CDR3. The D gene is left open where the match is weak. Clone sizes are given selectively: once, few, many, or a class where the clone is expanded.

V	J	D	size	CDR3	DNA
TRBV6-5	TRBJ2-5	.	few	CASSYSSKETQYF	TGTGCCAGCAGTTACAGCAGCAAAGAGACCCAGTACTTC
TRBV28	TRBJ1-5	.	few	CASSLRPVAGIHF	TGTGCCAGCAGTTTAAGGCCCGTGGCAGGGATACATTTT
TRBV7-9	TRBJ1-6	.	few	CASSLGSKGSPLHF	TGTGCCAGCAGCTTGGGGAGCAAGGGTTCACCCCTCCACTTT
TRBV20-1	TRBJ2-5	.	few	CSVTPDGIQETQYF	TGCAGTGTTACGCCCGACGGTATACAAGAGACCCAGTACTTC
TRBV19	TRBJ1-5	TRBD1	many	CASGGQANQPQHF	TGTGCCAGCGGGGGACAGGCCAATCAGCCCCAGCATTTT
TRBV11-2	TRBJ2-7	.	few	CASSLDWSGVGASSYEQYF	TGTGCCAGCAGCTTAGATTGGTCCGGGGTCGGTGCGAGCTCCTACGAGCAGTACTTC
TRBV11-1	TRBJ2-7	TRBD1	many	CASSRTGSREQYF	TGTGCCAGCAGCCGGACAGGGTCTCGCGAGCAGTACTTC
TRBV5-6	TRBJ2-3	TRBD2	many	CASSPTGGAGTDTQYF	TGTGCCAGCAGCCCCACGGGGGGGGCAGGGACAGATACGCAGTATTTT
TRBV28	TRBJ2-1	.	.	CASSLPLDNEQFF	TGTGCCAGCAGTTTACCCCTAGACAATGAGCAGTTCTTC
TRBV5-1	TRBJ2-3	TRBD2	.	CASSLVTSGGTDTQYF	TGCGCCAGCAGCTTGGTTACTAGCGGGGGCACAGATACGCAGTATTTT
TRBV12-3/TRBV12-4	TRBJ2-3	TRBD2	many	CASSPLAGVSPNTDTQYF	TGTGCCAGCAGTCCACTAGCGGGGGTGAGCCCGAACACAGATACGCAGTATTTT
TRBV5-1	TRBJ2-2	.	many	CASSSQNTGELFF	TGCGCCAGCAGCTCACAGAACACCGGGGAGCTGTTTTTT
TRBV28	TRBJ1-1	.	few	CASSLGLRLPNWIAEAFF	TGTGCCAGCAGCCTCGGTCTACGACTTCCTAATTGGATCGCTGAAGCTTTCTTT
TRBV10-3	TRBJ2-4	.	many	CAISRGDLAKNIQYF	TGTGCCATCAGCCGGGGAGATCTAGCCAAAAACATTCAGTACTTC